Listed here are 15 T cell receptor beta chains from one sample, sequenced in a study of blood T cell repertoires in COVID-19. TCRdb's table, derived via immunoSEQ multiplex PCR, lists solely in-frame clones and lacks some. Of approximately 150,000 clones detected, 80% to 90% appear once; the ten largest clones hold 0.95%. Sequenced material: peripheral blood. These receptors all stem from a woman between 45 and 65 years old with acute or convalescent COVID-19.

This clone was recorded only once. This chain joins TRBV11-1 and TRBJ1-2; D might be TRBD1 (5 bases). V was pared by 5 bases and J by 1 base, with 8 bases between. Germline assignment: CDR1 SGHAT and CDR2 FQDESV (reference sequence). The CDR3 has 13 amino acids. Here the CDR3 DNA reads TGTGCCAGCAGCAAGACAGATAACTATGGCTACACCTTC. Its protein is CASSKTDNYGYTF.

This clone was counted once. This chain connects TRBV9 to TRBJ1-6; maybe TRBD1 (5 bases). V lost 3 bases and J lost 4, with 8 bases in between. Germline V gene lookup returns CDR1 SGDLS and CDR2 YYNGEE. The CDR3 length is 14 residues. CDR3 coding DNA: TGTGCCAGCAGCGCCGGGGGGTATAATTCACCCCTCCACTTT. Protein product: CASSAGGYNSPLHF.

This chain connects TRBV27 to TRBJ1-1, with no clear D. The germline V gene has CDR1 MNHEY and CDR2 SMNVEV (reference sequence). Trimming shortened V by 2 bases and J by 0 bases, and 13 bases separated the two germline ends. The CDR3 has 16 residues. CDR3 DNA: TGTGCCAGCAGTTTAAGGAGGGCACTAATGAACACTGAAGCTTTCTTT. Translating it yields CASSLRRALMNTEAFF.

This clone was recorded a few times. The gene calls are TRBV6-6 and TRBJ1-6; 9 bases are a match to TRBD1. CDR3 length: 14 residues. V lost 10 bases to trimming and J lost 6 bases; unmatched junction nucleotides: 7. Germline values: CDR1 MNHNY, CDR2 SVGAGI (reference sequence). The CDR3 nucleotides are TGTGCCACTTGGGACAGGGTCCTTAATTCACCCCTCCACTTT. This encodes CATWDRVLNSPLHF.

V gene TRBV30 combines with J gene TRBJ2-7, with 7 nucleotides matching TRBD1. V lost 5 bases to trimming and J lost 4 bases; unmatched junction nucleotides: 2. This CDR3 has 11 residues. Germline loops: CDR1 GTSNPN, CDR2 SVGIG (reference sequence). Here the CDR3 reads CAWEQGYEQYF. Written as DNA, the CDR3 is TGTGCCTGGGAACAGGGGTACGAGCAGTACTTC. Filled out from reference TRBV30 and TRBJ2-7, the complete variable domain reads SQTIHQWPATLVQPVGSPLSLECTVEGTSNPNLYWYRQAAGRGLQLLFYSVGIGQISSEVPQNLSASRPQDRQFILSSKKLLLSDSGFYLCAWEQGYEQYFGPGTRLTVT.

This clone was seen a single time. The chain couples TRBV11-2 to TRBJ2-7, with no clear D. There are 13 residues in the CDR3. The V end was cut by 0 bases, the J end by 0 bases, with 3 bases between. Germline V gene sequence: CDR1 SGHAT, CDR2 FQNNGV. Written as DNA, the CDR3 is TGTGCCAGCAGCTTAGACGGCTCCTACGAGCAGTACTTC. Translating it yields CASSLDGSYEQYF. The full variable domain, completed using reference TRBV11-2 and TRBJ2-7, is EAGVAQSPRYKIIEKRQSVAFWCNPISGHATLYWYQQILGQGPKLLIQFQNNGVVDDSQLPKDRFSAERLKGVDSTLKIQPAKLEDSAVYLCASSLDGSYEQYFGPGTRLTVT.

The rearrangement links TRBV30 to TRBJ2-1; TRBD2 agrees at 7 bases. The CDR3 runs 16 residues. The V gene end was trimmed by 2 bases and the J gene end by 0 bases; junction bases not matched to a gene: 7. The germline V gene encodes CDR1 GTSNPN and CDR2 SVGIG (reference sequence). Here the CDR3 DNA reads TGTGCCTGGAGTTTCTTTGGCGGGAGCTCCTACAATGAGCAGTTCTTC. It translates to CAWSFFGGSSYNEQFF.

The chain joins TRBV10-3 to TRBJ2-1; weak D call: TRBD2 (5 bases). Germline V lookup: CDR1 ENHRY, CDR2 SYGVKD. The length of the CDR3 is 16 residues. V was shortened by 5 bases and J by 0 bases, with 14 bases between the two germline ends. This CDR3 reads CAISPLALSSYNEQFF. The CDR3 bases are TGTGCCATCAGTCCTCTAGCCCTGAGCTCCTACAATGAGCAGTTCTTC.

J is TRBJ1-5 and V is TRBV28; TRBD1 matches 7 bases. This CDR3 has 12 residues. V lost 10 bases and J lost 4; bases outside the gene matches: 4. The germline V gene encodes CDR1 MDHEN and CDR2 SYDVKM. In DNA, the CDR3 is TGTGCCACCCAACAGGGGAATCAGCCCCAGCATTTT. This gives the protein CATQQGNQPQHF.

The chain couples TRBV20-1 to TRBJ1-1; D perhaps matches TRBD1 (6 bases). Germline CDR1 DFQATT, CDR2 SNEGSKA (reference sequence). The ends were cut back, 5 bases at V and 10 bases at J, with 14 bases in the middle. This CDR3 has 11 amino acids. Here the CDR3 DNA reads TGCAGTGCTCTTACTACAGGGCCAGCTTTCTTT. Translating it yields CSALTTGPAFF.

The V and J genes are TRBV10-3 and TRBJ1-2, with a tentative D call TRBD1 (6 bases). V was pared by 11 bases and J by 4 bases, with 17 bases between. This CDR3 is 13 amino acids long. CDR1 and CDR2 (germline): ENHRY, SYGVKD. The CDR3 protein is CALARGSGYGYTF. CDR3 in DNA: TGTGCCCTTGCGAGGGGGAGCGGCTATGGCTACACCTTC.

In nucleotides, the CDR3 is TGTGCCAGCTCACTGACAGGGATCGACTCCTACGAGCAGTACTTC. Its translation is CASSLTGIDSYEQYF. The chain couples TRBV18 to TRBJ2-7, with 7 bases lining up with TRBD1. With V trimmed by 4 bases and J by 0 bases, 6 bases remained unmatched. The germline gives CDR1 KGHSH, CDR2 LQKENI. The CDR3 is 15 amino acids.

V usage is TRBV19 and J usage is TRBJ1-4, with unresolved D. The CDR3 is 16 residues long. Trimming left V 7 bases short and J 0 bases short, with 15 bases between. Germline values: CDR1 LNHDA, CDR2 SQIVND (reference sequence). CDR3 nucleotides: TGTGCCAGTAACTTACGGGCGGGGACAACTAATGAAAAACTGTTTTTT. Protein product: CASNLRAGTTNEKLFF.

The rearrangement links TRBV18 to TRBJ2-1; D might be TRBD2 (5 bases). The CDR3 runs to 16 residues. Trimming stripped 0 bases from V and 7 bases from J, with 16 bases between. From germline, CDR1 is KGHSH and CDR2 LQKENI. CDR3 in DNA: TGTGCCAGCTCACCACCGGAGCGGACCCCTCGGAATGAGCAGTTCTTC. As protein: CASSPPERTPRNEQFF.

This clone was seen only a few times. The chain has TRBV6-4 and TRBJ1-2; perhaps TRBD1 as D (5 bases). V was pared by 6 bases and J by 4 bases, with 12 bases between. Germline V CDR1 and CDR2: MRHNA, SNTAGT. CDR3 length: 13 amino acids. The CDR3 here is CASSPGGTYGYTF. CDR3 nucleotides: TGTGCCAGCAGCCCCGGAGGGACCTATGGCTACACCTTC.